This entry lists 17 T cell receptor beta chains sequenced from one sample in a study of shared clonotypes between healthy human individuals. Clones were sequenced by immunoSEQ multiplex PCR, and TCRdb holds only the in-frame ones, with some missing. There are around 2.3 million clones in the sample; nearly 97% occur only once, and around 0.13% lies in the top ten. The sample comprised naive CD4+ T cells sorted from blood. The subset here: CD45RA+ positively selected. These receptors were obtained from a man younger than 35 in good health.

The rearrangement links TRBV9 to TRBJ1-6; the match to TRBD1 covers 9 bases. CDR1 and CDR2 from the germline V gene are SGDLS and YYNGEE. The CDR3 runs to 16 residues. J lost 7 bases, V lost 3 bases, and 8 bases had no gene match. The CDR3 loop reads CASSEGTGQKNSPLHF. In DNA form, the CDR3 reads TGTGCCAGCAGCGAAGGGACAGGGCAAAAAAATTCACCCCTCCACTTT.

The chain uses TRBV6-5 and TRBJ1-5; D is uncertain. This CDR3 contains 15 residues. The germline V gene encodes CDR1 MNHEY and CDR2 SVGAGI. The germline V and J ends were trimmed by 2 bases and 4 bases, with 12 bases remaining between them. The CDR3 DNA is TGTGCCAGCAGTTACGAGTTCGGAACTAATCAGCCCCAGCATTTT. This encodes CASSYEFGTNQPQHF.

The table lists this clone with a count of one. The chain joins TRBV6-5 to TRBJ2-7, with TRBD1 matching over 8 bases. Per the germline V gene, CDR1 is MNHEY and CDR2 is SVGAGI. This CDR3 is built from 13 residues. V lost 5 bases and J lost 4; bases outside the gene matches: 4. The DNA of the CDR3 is TGTGCCAGCAGTGACAGGGGCCGGTACGAGCAGTACTTC. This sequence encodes CASSDRGRYEQYF.

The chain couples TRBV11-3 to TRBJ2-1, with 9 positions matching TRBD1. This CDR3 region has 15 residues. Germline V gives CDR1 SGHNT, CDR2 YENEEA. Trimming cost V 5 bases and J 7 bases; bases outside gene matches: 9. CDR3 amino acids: CASSATGTGLNEQFF. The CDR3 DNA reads TGTGCCAGCAGCGCTACCGGGACAGGGTTGAATGAGCAGTTCTTC.

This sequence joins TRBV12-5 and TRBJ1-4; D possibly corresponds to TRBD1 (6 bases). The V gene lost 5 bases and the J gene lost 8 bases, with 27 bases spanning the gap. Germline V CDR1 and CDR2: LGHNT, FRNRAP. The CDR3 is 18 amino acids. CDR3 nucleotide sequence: TGTGCTAGTGGTAGAACAGGGAAGGGAACTACACCGGAGGAAAAACTGTTTTTT. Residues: CASGRTGKGTTPEEKLFF.

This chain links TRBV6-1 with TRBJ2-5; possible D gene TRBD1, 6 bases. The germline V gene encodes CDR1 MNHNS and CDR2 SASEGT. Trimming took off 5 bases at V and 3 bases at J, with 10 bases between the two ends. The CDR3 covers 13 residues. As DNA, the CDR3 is TGTGCCAGCAGTTGGACAGAAAAAGAGACCCAGTACTTC. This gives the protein CASSWTEKETQYF.

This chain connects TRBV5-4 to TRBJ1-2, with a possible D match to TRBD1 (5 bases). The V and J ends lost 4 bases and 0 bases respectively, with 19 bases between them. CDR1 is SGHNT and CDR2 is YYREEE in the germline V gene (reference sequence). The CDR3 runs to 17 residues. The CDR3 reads CASSRAGLAGTNYGYTF. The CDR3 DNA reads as TGTGCCAGCAGCCGAGCGGGCCTGGCAGGGACTAACTATGGCTACACCTTC. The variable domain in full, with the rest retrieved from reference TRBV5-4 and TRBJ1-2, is ETGVTQSPTHLIKTRGQQVTLRCSSQSGHNTVSWYQQALGQGPQFIFQYYREEENGRGNFPPRFSGLQFPNYSSELNVNALELDDSALYLCASSRAGLAGTNYGYTFGSGTRLTVV.

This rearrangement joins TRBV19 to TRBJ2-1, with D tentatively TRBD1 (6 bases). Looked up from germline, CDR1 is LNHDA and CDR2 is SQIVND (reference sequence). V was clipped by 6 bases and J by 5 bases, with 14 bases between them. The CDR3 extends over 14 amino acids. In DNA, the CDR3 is TGTGCCAGTAGATCAGGGGAGTGGAACAATGAGCAGTTCTTC. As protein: CASRSGEWNNEQFF.

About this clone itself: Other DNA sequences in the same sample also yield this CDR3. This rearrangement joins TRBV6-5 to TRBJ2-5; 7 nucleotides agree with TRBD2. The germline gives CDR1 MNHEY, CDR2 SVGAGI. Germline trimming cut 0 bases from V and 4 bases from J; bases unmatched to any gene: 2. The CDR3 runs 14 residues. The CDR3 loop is CASSYSTSSETQYF. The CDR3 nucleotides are TGTGCCAGCAGTTACTCGACTAGCTCAGAGACCCAGTACTTC.

CDR3 amino acids: CASSLQWTSGMSKNIQYF. The CDR3 nucleotides read TGTGCCAGCAGCTTACAGTGGACTAGCGGGATGAGCAAAAACATTCAGTACTTC. The chain combines TRBV7-4 with TRBJ2-4; 12 nucleotides agree with TRBD2. V lost 2 bases to trimming and J lost 3 bases; unmatched junction nucleotides: 8. Looked up from germline, CDR1 is SGHVT and CDR2 is SQSDAQ. The CDR3 length is 18 residues.

The CDR3 DNA reads as TGTGCCAGCAGCCCCCGGGAAGCCTGGATGACTGAAGCTTTCTTT. The encoded protein is CASSPREAWMTEAFF. The genes are TRBV9 and TRBJ1-1; D uncertain. The germline gives CDR1 SGDLS, CDR2 YYNGEE. The CDR3 contains 15 residues. Trimming took off 4 bases at V and 5 bases at J, with 18 bases between the two ends.

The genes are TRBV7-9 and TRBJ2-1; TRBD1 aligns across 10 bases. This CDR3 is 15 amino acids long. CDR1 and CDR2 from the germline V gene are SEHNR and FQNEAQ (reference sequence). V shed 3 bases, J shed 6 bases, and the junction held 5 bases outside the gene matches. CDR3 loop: CASSLSGTGVNEQFF. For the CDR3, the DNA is TGTGCCAGCAGCTTGTCCGGGACAGGGGTCAATGAGCAGTTCTTC. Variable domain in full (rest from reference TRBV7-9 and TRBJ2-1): DTGVSQNPRHKITKRGQNVTFRCDPISEHNRLYWYRQTLGQGPEFLTYFQNEAQLEKSRLLSDRFSAERPKGSFSTLEIQRTEQGDSAMYLCASSLSGTGVNEQFFGPGTRLTVL.

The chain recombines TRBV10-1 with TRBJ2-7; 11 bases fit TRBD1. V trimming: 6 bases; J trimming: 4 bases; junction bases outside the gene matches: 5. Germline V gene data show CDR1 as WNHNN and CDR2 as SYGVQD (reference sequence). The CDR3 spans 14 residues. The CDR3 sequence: CASSPRDRGYEQYF. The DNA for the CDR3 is TGCGCCAGCAGCCCCCGGGACAGGGGGTACGAGCAGTACTTC.

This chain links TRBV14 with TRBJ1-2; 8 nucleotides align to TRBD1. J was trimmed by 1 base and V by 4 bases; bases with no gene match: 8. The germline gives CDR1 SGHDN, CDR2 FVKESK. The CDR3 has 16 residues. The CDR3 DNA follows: TGTGCCAGCAGCCGGGGGACAGGTTCGGGTAACTATGGCTACACCTTC. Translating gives CASSRGTGSGNYGYTF.

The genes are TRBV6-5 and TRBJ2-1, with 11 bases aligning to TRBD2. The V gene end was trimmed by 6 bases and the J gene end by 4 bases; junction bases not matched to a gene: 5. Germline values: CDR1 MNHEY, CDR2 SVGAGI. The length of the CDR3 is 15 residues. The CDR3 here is CASSRLAGKYNEQFF. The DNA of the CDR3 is TGTGCCAGCAGCCGACTAGCGGGAAAGTACAATGAGCAGTTCTTC.

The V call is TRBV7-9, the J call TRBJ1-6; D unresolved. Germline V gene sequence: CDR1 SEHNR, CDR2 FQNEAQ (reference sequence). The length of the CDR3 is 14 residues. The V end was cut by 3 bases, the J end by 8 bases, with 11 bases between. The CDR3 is CASSFEWRHSPLHF. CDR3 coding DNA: TGTGCCAGCAGCTTCGAGTGGAGACATTCACCCCTCCACTTT.

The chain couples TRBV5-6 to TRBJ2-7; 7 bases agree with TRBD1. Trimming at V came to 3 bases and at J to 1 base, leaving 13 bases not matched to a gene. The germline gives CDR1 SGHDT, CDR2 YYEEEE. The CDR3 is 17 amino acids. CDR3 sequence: CASSYIAGTAWSYEQYF. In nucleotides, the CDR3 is TGTGCCAGCAGCTACATAGCCGGGACAGCTTGGTCCTACGAGCAGTACTTC.